This TCR beta chain was retrieved from a study of shared clonotypes between healthy human individuals. This table comes from immunoSEQ multiplex PCR, and its TCRdb copy is limited to in-frame clones, with some not included. The data contain under 2,500,000 clones, almost 96% of them singletons. Germline values: CDR1 SNHLY, CDR2 FYNNEI. This CDR3 is 14 amino acids long. The V end was cut by 4 bases, the J end by 6 bases, with 12 bases between. This clone was detected only once. The receptor was derived from a man between 18 and 29 years old in good health. The rearrangement links TRBV2 to TRBJ2-2, with D maybe TRBD1 (5 bases). What was sequenced was naive CD4+ T cells sorted from blood. The subset: CD45RA+ positively selected. This CDR3 is CASSGGTFAGELFF. As DNA, the CDR3 is TGTGCCAGCAGTGGGGGCACGTTCGCCGGGGAGCTGTTTTTT.